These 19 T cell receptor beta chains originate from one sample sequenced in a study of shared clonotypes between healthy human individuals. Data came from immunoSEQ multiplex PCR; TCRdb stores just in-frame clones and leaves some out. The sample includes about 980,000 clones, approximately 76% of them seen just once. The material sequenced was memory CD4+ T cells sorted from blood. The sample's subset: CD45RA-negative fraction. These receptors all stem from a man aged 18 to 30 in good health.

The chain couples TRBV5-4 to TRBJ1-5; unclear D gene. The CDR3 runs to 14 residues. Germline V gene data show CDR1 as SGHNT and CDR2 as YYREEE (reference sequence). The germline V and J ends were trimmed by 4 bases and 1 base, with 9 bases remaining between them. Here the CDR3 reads CASSVLGSNQPQHF. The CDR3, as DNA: TGTGCCAGCAGCGTCCTGGGGAGCAATCAGCCCCAGCATTTT. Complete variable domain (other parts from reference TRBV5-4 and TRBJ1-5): ETGVTQSPTHLIKTRGQQVTLRCSSQSGHNTVSWYQQALGQGPQFIFQYYREEENGRGNFPPRFSGLQFPNYSSELNVNALELDDSALYLCASSVLGSNQPQHFGDGTRLSIL.

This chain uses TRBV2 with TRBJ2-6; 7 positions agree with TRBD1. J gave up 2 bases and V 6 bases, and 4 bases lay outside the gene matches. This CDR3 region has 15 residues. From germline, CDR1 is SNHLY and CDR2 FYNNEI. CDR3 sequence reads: CASSSDRAGANVLTF. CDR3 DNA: TGTGCCAGCAGCTCCGACAGGGCTGGGGCCAACGTCCTGACTTTC.

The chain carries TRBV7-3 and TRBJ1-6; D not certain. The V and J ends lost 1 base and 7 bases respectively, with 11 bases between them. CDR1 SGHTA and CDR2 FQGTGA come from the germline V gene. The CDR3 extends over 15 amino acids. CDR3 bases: TGTGCCAGCAGCTTAAATAGCGGGGTGAATTCACCCCTCCACTTT. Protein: CASSLNSGVNSPLHF.

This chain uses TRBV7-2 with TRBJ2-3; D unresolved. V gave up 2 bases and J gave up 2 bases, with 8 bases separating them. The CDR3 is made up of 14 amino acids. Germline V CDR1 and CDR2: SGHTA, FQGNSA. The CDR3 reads CASSLRADTDTQYF. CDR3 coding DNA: TGTGCCAGCAGCTTACGCGCAGACACAGATACGCAGTATTTT. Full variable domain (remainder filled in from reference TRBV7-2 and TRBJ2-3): GAGVSQSPSNKVTEKGKDVELRCDPISGHTALYWYRQSLGQGLEFLIYFQGNSAPDKSGLPSDRFSAERTGGSVSTLTIQRTQQEDSAVYLCASSLRADTDTQYFGPGTRLTVL.

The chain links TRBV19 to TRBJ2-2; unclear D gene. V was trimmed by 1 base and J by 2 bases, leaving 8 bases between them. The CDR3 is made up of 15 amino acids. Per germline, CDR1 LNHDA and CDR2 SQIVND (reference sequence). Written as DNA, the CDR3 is TGTGCCAGTAGTATAGTGGCGCCCAACACCGGGGAGCTGTTTTTT. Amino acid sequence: CASSIVAPNTGELFF.

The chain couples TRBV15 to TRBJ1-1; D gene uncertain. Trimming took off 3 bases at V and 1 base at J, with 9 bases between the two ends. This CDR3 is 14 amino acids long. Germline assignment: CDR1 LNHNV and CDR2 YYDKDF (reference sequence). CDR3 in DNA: TGTGCCACCAGCAGGGAGCTCGCGAACACTGAAGCTTTCTTT. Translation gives CATSRELANTEAFF.

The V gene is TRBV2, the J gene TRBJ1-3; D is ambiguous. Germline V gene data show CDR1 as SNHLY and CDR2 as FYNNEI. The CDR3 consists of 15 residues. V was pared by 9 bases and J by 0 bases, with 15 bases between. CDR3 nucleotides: TGTGCCAGTGCTAAGGAAAGGACCTCTGGAAACACCATATATTTT. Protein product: CASAKERTSGNTIYF.

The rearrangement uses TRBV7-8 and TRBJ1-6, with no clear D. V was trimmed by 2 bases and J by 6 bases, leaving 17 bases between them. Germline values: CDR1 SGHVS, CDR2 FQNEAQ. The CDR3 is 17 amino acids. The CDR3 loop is CASSLLGSIRFNSPLHF. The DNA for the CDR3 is TGTGCCAGCAGCTTATTGGGGAGCATTAGATTTAATTCACCCCTCCACTTT.

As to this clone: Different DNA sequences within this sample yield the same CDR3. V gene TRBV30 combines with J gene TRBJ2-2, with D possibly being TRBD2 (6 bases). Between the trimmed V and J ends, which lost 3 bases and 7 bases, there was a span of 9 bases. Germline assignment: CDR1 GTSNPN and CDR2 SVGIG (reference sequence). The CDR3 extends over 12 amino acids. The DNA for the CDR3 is TGTGCCTGGAGCCGCGGGGTCGGGGAGCTGTTTTTT. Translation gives CAWSRGVGELFF.

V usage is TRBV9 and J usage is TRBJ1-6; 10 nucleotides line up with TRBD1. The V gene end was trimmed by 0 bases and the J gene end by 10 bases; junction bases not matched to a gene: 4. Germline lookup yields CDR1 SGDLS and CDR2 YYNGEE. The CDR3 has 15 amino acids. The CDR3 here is CASSVEGQGRSPLHF. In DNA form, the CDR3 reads TGTGCCAGCAGCGTAGAGGGACAGGGGAGGTCACCCCTCCACTTT.

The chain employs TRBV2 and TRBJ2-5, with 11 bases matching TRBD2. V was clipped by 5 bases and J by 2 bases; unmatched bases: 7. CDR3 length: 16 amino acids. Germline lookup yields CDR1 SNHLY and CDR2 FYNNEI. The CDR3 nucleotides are TGTGCCAGCAGTCTTCCGACTAGCGGGGTTCAAGAGACCCAGTACTTC. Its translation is CASSLPTSGVQETQYF.

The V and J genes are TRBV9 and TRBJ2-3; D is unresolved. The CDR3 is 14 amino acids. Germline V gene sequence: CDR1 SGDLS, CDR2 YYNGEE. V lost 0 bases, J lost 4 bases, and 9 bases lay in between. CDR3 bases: TGTGCCAGCAGCGTAGGGCCGCTCTCAGATACGCAGTATTTT. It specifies CASSVGPLSDTQYF.

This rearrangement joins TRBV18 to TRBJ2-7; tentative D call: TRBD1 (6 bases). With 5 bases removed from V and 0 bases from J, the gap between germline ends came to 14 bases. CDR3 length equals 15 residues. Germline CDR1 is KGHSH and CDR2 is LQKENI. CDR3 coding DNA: TGTGCCAGCTCAGCCGGACAGTCCCTCTCCTACGAGCAGTACTTC. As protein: CASSAGQSLSYEQYF.

The CDR3 DNA follows: TGTGCCATCAGTGCAAGTAGCAATCAGCCCCAGCATTTT. Translated, it gives CAISASSNQPQHF. The J gene is TRBJ1-5, the V gene TRBV10-3; D not resolved. This CDR3 comprises 13 residues. V lost 4 bases and J 0 bases, leaving 4 bases between the germline ends. CDR1 is ENHRY, CDR2 SYGVKD, per germline.

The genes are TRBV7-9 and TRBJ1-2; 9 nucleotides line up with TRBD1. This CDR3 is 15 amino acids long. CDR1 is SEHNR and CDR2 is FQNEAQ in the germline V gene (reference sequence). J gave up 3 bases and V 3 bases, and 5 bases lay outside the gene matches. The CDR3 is CASSLNRGRDYGYTF. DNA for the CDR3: TGTGCCAGCAGCTTGAACAGGGGGCGCGACTATGGCTACACCTTC.

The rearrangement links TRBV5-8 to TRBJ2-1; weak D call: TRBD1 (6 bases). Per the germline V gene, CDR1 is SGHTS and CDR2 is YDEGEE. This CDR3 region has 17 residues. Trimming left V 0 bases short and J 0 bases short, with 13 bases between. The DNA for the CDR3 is TGTGCCAGCAGCTTGGCCATCGGGACAAGCTCCTACAATGAGCAGTTCTTC. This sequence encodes CASSLAIGTSSYNEQFF.

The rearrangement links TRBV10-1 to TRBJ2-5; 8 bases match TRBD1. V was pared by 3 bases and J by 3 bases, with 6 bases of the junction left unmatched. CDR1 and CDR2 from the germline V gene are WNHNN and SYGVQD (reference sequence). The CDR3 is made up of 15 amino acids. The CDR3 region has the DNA TGCGCCAGCAGTGATAGGACAGGGACCGAAGAGACCCAGTACTTC. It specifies CASSDRTGTEETQYF.

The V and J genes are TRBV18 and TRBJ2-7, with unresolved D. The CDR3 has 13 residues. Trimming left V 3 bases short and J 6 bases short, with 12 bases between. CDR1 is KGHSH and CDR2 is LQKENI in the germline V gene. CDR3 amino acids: CASSPRQEGEQYF. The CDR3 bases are TGTGCCAGCTCACCCCGCCAGGAAGGCGAGCAGTACTTC.

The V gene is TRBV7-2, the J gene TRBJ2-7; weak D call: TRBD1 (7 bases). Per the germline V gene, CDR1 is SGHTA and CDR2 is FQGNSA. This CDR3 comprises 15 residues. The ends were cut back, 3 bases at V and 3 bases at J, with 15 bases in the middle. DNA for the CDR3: TGTGCCAGCAGCTTGGGGGGACAGACCTTCTACGAGCAGTACTTC. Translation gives CASSLGGQTFYEQYF.